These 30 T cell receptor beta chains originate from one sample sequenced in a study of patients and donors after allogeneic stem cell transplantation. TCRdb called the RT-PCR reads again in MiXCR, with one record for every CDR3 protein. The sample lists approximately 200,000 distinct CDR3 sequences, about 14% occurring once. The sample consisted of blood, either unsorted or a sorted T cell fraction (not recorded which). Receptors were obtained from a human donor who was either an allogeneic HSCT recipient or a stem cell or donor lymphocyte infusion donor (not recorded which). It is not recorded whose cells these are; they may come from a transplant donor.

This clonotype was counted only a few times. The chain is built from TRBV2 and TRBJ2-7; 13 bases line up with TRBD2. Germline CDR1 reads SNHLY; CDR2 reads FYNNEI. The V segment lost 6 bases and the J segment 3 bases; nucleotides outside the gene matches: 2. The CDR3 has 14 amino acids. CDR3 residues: CASRGLAGVYEQYF. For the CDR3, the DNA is TGTGCCAGCAGAGGACTAGCGGGAGTCTACGAGCAGTACTTC.

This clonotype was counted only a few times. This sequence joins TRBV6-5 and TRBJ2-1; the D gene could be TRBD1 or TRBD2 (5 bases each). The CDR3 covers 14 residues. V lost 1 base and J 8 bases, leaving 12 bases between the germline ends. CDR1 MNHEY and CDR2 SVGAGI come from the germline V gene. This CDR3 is CASSYLALGDEQFF. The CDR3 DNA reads TGTGCCAGCAGTTACTTGGCCCTGGGGGATGAGCAGTTCTTC.

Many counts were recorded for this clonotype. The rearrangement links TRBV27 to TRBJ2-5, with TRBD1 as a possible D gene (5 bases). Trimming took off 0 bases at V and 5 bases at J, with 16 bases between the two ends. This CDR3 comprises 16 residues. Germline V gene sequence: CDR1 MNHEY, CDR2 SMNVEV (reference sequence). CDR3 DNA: TGTGCCAGCAGTTTATCGCTGGTTGGGGCCCGGGAGACCCAGTACTTC. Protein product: CASSLSLVGARETQYF.

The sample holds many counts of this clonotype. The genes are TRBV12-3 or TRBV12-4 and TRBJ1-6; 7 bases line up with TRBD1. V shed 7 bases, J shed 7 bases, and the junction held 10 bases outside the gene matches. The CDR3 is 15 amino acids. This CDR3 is CASTVGKGANSPLHF. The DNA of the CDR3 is TGTGCCAGCACCGTAGGGAAGGGGGCGAATTCACCCCTCCACTTT.

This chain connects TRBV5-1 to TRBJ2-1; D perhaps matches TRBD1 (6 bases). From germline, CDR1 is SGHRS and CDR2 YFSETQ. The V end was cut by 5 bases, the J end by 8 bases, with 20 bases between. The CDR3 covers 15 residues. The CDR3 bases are TGCGCCAGCAGTCGGGACACACCCAGTCGGGATGAGCAGTTCTTC. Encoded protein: CASSRDTPSRDEQFF.

The CDR3 sequence is CSARDKGARPQHF. CDR3 in DNA: TGCAGTGCTAGAGATAAGGGCGCGAGGCCCCAGCATTTT. The gene calls are TRBV20-1 and TRBJ1-5; D is unclear. CDR3 length: 13 residues. Germline-derived CDR1 and CDR2 are DFQATT and SNEGSKA (reference sequence). V was pared by 0 bases and J by 9 bases, with 12 bases between.

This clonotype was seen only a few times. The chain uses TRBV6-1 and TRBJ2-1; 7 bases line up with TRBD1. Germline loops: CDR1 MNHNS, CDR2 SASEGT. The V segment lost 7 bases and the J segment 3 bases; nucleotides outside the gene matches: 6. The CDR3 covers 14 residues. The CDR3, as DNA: TGTGCCAGCACCGGGACAGCAAACTACAATGAGCAGTTCTTC. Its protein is CASTGTANYNEQFF.

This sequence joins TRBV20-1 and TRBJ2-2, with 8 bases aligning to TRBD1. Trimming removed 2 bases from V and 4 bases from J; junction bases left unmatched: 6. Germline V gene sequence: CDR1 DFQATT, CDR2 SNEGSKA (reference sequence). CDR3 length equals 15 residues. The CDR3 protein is CSARPQGAFTGELFF. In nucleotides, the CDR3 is TGCAGTGCTAGACCGCAGGGGGCATTCACCGGGGAGCTGTTTTTT.

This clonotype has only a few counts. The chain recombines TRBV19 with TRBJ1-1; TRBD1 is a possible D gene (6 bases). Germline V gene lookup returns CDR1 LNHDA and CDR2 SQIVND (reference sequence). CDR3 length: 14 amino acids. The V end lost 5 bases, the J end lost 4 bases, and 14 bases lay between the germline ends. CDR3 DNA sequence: TGTGCCAGTAGTCGGGGCAGGGGTCGCACTGAAGCTTTCTTT. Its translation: CASSRGRGRTEAFF.

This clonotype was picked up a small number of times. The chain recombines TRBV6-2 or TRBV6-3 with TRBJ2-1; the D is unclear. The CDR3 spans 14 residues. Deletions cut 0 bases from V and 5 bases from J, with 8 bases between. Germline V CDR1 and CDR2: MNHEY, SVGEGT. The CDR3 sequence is CASSYSVPNNEQFF. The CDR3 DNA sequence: TGTGCCAGCAGTTACTCGGTCCCCAACAATGAGCAGTTCTTC.

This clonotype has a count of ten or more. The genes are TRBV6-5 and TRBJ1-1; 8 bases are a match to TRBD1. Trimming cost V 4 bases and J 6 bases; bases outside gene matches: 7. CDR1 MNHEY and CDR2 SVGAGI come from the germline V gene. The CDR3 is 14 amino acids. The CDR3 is CASSFNRGVAEAFF. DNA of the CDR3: TGTGCCAGCAGTTTCAACAGGGGGGTTGCTGAAGCTTTCTTT.

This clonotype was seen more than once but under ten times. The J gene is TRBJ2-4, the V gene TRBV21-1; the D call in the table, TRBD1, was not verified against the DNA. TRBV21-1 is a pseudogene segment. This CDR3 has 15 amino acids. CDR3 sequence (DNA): TGTGCCAGCAGCAAAGGGGGCAACTCCAAAAACATTCAGTACTTC. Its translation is CASSKGGNSKNIQYF.

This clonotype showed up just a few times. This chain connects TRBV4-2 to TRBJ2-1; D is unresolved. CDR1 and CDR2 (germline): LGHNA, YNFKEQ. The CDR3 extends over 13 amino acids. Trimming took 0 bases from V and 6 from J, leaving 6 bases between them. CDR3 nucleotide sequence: TGTGCCAGCAGCCAAGATCTACTCAATGAGCAGTTCTTC. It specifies CASSQDLLNEQFF.

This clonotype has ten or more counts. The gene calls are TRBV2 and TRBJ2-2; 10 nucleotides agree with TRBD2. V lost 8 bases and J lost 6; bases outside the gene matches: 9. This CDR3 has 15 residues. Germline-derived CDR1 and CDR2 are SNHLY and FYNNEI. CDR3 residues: CASLSGGDRAGELFF. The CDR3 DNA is TGTGCCAGCTTAAGCGGGGGGGATCGGGCCGGGGAGCTGTTTTTT.

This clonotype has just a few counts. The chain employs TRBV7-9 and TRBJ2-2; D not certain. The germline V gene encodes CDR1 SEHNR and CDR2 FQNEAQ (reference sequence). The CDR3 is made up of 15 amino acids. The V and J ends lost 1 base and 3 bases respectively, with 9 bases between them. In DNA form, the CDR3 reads TGTGCCAGCAGCTTAGTTCTGGGTTACACCGGGGAGCTGTTTTTT. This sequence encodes CASSLVLGYTGELFF.

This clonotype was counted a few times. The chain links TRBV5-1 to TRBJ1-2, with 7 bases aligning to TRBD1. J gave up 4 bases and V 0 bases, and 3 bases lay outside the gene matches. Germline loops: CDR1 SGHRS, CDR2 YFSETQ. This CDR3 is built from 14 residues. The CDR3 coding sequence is TGCGCCAGCAGCTTGGACCGGGACAGCTATGGCTACACCTTC. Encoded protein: CASSLDRDSYGYTF. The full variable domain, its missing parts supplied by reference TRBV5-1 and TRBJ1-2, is KAGVTQTPRYLIKTRGQQVTLSCSPISGHRSVSWYQQTPGQGLQFLFEYFSETQRNKGNFPGRFSGRQFSNSRSEMNVSTLELGDSALYLCASSLDRDSYGYTFGSGTRLTVV.

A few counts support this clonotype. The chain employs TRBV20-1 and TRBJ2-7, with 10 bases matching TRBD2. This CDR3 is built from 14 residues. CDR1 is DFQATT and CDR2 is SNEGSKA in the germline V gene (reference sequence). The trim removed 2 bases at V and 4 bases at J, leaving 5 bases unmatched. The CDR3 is CSARNSGGMYEQYF. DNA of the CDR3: TGCAGTGCTAGAAATAGCGGGGGGATGTACGAGCAGTACTTC.

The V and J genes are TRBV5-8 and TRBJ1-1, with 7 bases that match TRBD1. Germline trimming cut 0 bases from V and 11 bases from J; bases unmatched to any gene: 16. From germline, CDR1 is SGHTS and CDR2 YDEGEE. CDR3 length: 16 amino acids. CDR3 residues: CASSLVVSVGQFAAFF. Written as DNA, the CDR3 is TGTGCCAGCAGCTTGGTGGTTTCGGTGGGACAGTTCGCGGCTTTCTTT. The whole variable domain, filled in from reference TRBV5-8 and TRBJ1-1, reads EAGVTQSPTHLIKTRGQQATLRCSPISGHTSVYWYQQALGLGLQFLLWYDEGEERNRGNFPPRFSGRQFPNYSSELNVNALELEDSALYLCASSLVVSVGQFAAFFGQGTRLTVV.

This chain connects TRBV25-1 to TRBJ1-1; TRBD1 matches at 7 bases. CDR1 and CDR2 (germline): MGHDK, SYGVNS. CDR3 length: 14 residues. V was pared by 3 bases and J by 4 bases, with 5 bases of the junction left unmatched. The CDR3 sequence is CASSETGRATEAFF. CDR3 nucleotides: TGTGCCAGCAGTGAGACAGGGCGGGCCACTGAAGCTTTCTTT.

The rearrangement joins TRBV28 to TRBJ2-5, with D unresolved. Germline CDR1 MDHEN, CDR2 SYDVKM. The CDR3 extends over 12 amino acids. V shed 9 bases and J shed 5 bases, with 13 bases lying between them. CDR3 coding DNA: TGTGCCAGTCGAGGAATCATGGAGACCCAGTACTTC. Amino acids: CASRGIMETQYF.

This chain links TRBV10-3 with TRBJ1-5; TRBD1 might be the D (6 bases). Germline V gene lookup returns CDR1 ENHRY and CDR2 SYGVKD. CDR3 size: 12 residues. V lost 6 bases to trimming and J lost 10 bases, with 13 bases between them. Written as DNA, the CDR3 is TGTGCCATCAGAAGGGAGGGGGAACCCCAGCATTTT. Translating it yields CAIRREGEPQHF.

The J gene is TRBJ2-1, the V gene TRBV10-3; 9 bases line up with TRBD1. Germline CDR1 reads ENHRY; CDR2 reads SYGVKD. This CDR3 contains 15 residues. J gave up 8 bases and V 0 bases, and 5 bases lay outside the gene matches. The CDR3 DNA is TGTGCCATCAGTGAGTCTCAGGACAGGGGCCATGAGCAGTTCTTC. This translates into CAISESQDRGHEQFF.

The CDR3 region is CASSLKQTQYF. CDR3 in DNA: TGTGCCAGCAGTTTGAAGCAGACCCAGTACTTC. The chain couples TRBV12-3 or TRBV12-4 to TRBJ2-5, with D unresolved. Trimming cost V 3 bases and J 6 bases, with 5 bases left between them. The CDR3 has 11 residues.

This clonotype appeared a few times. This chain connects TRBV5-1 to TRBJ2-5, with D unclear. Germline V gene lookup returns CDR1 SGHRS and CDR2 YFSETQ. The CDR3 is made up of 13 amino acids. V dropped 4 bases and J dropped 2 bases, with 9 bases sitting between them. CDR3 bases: TGCGCCAGCAGCCAGGACGTACAAGAGACCCAGTACTTC. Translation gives CASSQDVQETQYF. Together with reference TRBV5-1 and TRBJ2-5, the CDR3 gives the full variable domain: KAGVTQTPRYLIKTRGQQVTLSCSPISGHRSVSWYQQTPGQGLQFLFEYFSETQRNKGNFPGRFSGRQFSNSRSEMNVSTLELGDSALYLCASSQDVQETQYFGPGTRLLVL.

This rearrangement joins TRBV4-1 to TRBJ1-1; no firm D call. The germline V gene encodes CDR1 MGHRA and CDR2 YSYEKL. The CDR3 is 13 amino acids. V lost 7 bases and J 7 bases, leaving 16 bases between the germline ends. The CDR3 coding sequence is TGCGCCAGCACCCACAACGGTCCGGATGAAGCTTTCTTT. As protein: CASTHNGPDEAFF.

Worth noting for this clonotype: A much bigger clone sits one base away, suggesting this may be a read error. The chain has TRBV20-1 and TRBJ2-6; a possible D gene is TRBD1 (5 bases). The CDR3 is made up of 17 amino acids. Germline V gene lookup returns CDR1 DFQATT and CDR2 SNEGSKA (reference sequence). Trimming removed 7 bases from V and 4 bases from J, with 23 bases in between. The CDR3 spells CSGSNQLMGLGANVLTF. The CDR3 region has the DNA TGCAGTGGTAGCAACCAGCTTATGGGGCTCGGGGCCAACGTCCTGACTTTC.

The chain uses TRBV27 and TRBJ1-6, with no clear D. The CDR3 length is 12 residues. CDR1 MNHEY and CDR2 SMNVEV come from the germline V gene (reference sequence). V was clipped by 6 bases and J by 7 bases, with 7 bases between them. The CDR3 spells CASRDVNSPLHF. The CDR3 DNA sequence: TGTGCCAGCAGGGACGTGAATTCACCCCTCCACTTT.

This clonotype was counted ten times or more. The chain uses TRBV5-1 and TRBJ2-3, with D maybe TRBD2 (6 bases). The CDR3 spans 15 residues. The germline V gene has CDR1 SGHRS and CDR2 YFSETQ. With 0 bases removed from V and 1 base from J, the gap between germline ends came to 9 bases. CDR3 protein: CASSLEAGRTDTQYF. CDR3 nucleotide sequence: TGCGCCAGCAGCTTGGAAGCGGGTCGCACAGATACGCAGTATTTT.

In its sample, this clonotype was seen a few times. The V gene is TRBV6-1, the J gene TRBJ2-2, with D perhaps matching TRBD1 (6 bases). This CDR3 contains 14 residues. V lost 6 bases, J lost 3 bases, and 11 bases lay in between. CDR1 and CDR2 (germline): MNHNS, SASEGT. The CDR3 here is CASRPQGHTGELFF. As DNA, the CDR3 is TGTGCCAGCAGACCCCAGGGGCACACCGGGGAGCTGTTTTTT.

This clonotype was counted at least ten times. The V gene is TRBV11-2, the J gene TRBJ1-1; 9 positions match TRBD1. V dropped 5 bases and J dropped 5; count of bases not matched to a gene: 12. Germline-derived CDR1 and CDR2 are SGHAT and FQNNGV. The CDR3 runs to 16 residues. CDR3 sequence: CASSPIFGQGRTEAFF. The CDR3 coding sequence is TGTGCCAGCAGCCCTATTTTTGGACAGGGGAGGACTGAAGCTTTCTTT.